This entry lists 29 T cell receptor beta chains sequenced from one sample in a study of cytomegalovirus exposure and HLA in healthy donors. Amplification used 60 Vbeta primers and 13 Jbeta primers. The table came from immunoSEQ multiplex PCR; TCRdb's copy has only in-frame clones and leaves some out. Of 65,000 to 95,000 clones listed, 79% are singletons. The sample was PBMCs. The receptors were sampled from a man aged 25-45 years in good health and CMV-seronegative.

This clone has more than one count but fewer than ten. The rearrangement links TRBV28 to TRBJ2-6; D is uncertain. This CDR3 is 14 amino acids long. Between the trimmed V and J ends, which lost 2 bases and 2 bases, there was a span of 4 bases. The germline V gene has CDR1 MDHEN and CDR2 SYDVKM. This chain's CDR3 is CASSLGPGANVLTF. For the CDR3, the DNA is TGTGCCAGCAGTTTAGGCCCTGGGGCCAACGTCCTGACTTTC.

This clone was seen a few times. The CDR3 nucleotides are TGTGCCAGCAGCCAAGATCGATGGGACATTGAGGGCTACACCTTC. Its translation is CASSQDRWDIEGYTF. The chain employs TRBV4-2 and TRBJ1-2; TRBD1 might be the D (6 bases). Looked up from germline, CDR1 is LGHNA and CDR2 is YNFKEQ. Trimming left V 0 bases short and J 8 bases short, with 16 bases between. This CDR3 spans 15 amino acids.

The chain joins TRBV29-1 to TRBJ1-1; tentatively, D is TRBD1 (5 bases). Germline V gene sequence: CDR1 SQVTM, CDR2 ANQGSEA. Trimming shortened V by 5 bases and J by 0 bases, and 13 bases separated the two germline ends. The CDR3 runs to 14 residues. CDR3 loop: CSVYRGGVNTEAFF. CDR3 DNA sequence: TGCAGCGTTTATAGGGGCGGGGTGAACACTGAAGCTTTCTTT.

V and J are TRBV29-1 and TRBJ2-5; possible D gene TRBD2, 6 bases. V was clipped by 7 bases and J by 3 bases, with 18 bases between them. This CDR3 is 14 amino acids long. CDR1 SQVTM and CDR2 ANQGSEA come from the germline V gene. This chain's CDR3 is CSAHIRGSEETQYF. The CDR3 nucleotides read TGCAGCGCCCATATACGGGGGTCCGAAGAGACCCAGTACTTC.

The J gene is TRBJ2-5, the V gene TRBV7-6; 8 nucleotides line up with TRBD1. This CDR3 comprises 14 residues. V was pared by 5 bases and J by 5 bases, with 7 bases of the junction left unmatched. CDR1 is SGHVS, CDR2 FNYEAQ, per germline. In DNA, the CDR3 is TGTGCCAGCAGCGTGACAGGGGAGATGGAGACCCAGTACTTC. This sequence encodes CASSVTGEMETQYF.

The chain combines TRBV11-2 with TRBJ2-7; tentative D call: TRBD2 (6 bases). Germline V gene data show CDR1 as SGHAT and CDR2 as FQNNGV. The CDR3 has 14 amino acids. The V gene lost 5 bases and the J gene lost 7 bases, with 18 bases spanning the gap. CDR3 in DNA: TGTGCCAGCAGCCTATCGGCGGGACCGGGAGAGCAGTACTTC. Its protein product is CASSLSAGPGEQYF.

This chain joins TRBV30 and TRBJ2-5, with TRBD2 matching 7 bases. The J call is uncertain, as TRBJ2-7 better fits the DNA end. CDR3 length: 15 amino acids. Looked up from germline, CDR1 is GTSNPN and CDR2 is SVGIG (reference sequence). The CDR3 loop is CAWRGRGLGSHEQYF. The CDR3 DNA follows: TGTGCCTGGAGGGGGAGGGGACTGGGGAGCCACGAGCAGTACTTC.

The chain has TRBV4-2 and TRBJ1-1; 7 nucleotides match TRBD1. The V segment lost 0 bases and the J segment 0 bases; nucleotides outside the gene matches: 7. The CDR3 runs 17 residues. Germline-derived CDR1 and CDR2 are LGHNA and YNFKEQ. The CDR3 protein is CASSQEGGTALNTEAFF. The CDR3 DNA sequence: TGTGCCAGCAGCCAAGAAGGAGGGACAGCCTTGAACACTGAAGCTTTCTTT.

V gene TRBV27 combines with J gene TRBJ1-1; D is possibly TRBD1 (6 bases). Germline V gives CDR1 MNHEY, CDR2 SMNVEV (reference sequence). V was clipped by 5 bases and J by 10 bases, with 23 bases between them. The CDR3 is made up of 15 amino acids. This chain's CDR3 is CASSPHDFKQGRAFF. CDR3 bases: TGTGCCAGCAGTCCGCACGACTTTAAACAGGGAAGAGCTTTCTTT.

This clone was counted only a few times. The CDR3 DNA sequence: TGTGCCAGCAGCTTGTCAGGGGCCACCTACGAGCAGTACTTC. Its translation is CASSLSGATYEQYF. The chain is built from TRBV7-9 and TRBJ2-7; possible D gene TRBD1, 6 bases. This CDR3 has 14 residues. With 3 bases removed from V and 2 bases from J, the gap between germline ends came to 11 bases. Germline V gives CDR1 SEHNR, CDR2 FQNEAQ (reference sequence).

The genes are TRBV30 and TRBJ2-3, with a tentative D call TRBD2 (5 bases). This CDR3 has 20 residues. Trimming removed 1 base from V and 7 bases from J, with 33 bases in between. Per the germline V gene, CDR1 is GTSNPN and CDR2 is SVGIG (reference sequence). CDR3 coding DNA: TGTGCCTGGAGTGGGTTGAATAGGTTCGGGGTCTCGCAAATGACAAATACGCAGTATTTT. Protein: CAWSGLNRFGVSQMTNTQYF.

This clone has more than one count but fewer than ten. This rearrangement joins TRBV5-1 to TRBJ1-1; no firm D call. This CDR3 comprises 16 residues. Germline-derived CDR1 and CDR2 are SGHRS and YFSETQ. V dropped 0 bases and J dropped 0 bases, with 12 bases sitting between them. The CDR3 DNA reads as TGCGCCAGCAGCTTGGCGGCAGGCTACTTGAACACTGAAGCTTTCTTT. Translated, it gives CASSLAAGYLNTEAFF.

The V and J genes are TRBV7-2 and TRBJ2-7, with TRBD2 matching 7 bases. V lost 4 bases and J lost 3; bases outside the gene matches: 6. CDR3 length equals 14 residues. CDR1 and CDR2 (germline): SGHTA, FQGNSA. CDR3 region: CASSSGLGYYEQYF. CDR3 nucleotides: TGTGCCAGCAGCTCCGGACTAGGGTACTACGAGCAGTACTTC.

The chain couples TRBV19 to TRBJ1-2; TRBD1 matches 10 bases. CDR1 LNHDA and CDR2 SQIVND come from the germline V gene (reference sequence). Trimming cost V 6 bases and J 5 bases; bases outside gene matches: 6. The CDR3 is 14 residues long. The CDR3 DNA reads TGTGCCAGTAGCCTAGGACAGGGGGTATATGGCTACACCTTC. It encodes CASSLGQGVYGYTF.

The CDR3, as DNA: TGCGCCAGCTCAAGACTAGCGGGAGCGAAAGATACGCAGTATTTT. It encodes CASSRLAGAKDTQYF. The chain is built from TRBV10-1 and TRBJ2-3; 12 bases match TRBD2. The germline gives CDR1 WNHNN, CDR2 SYGVQD (reference sequence). This CDR3 region has 15 residues. V dropped 8 bases and J dropped 5; count of bases not matched to a gene: 8.

This chain joins TRBV10-3 and TRBJ1-5, with D perhaps TRBD1 (6 bases). CDR1 and CDR2 from the germline V gene are ENHRY and SYGVKD. The CDR3 runs 13 residues. V was clipped by 9 bases and J by 5 bases, with 14 bases between them. The CDR3 nucleotides read TGTGCCATTAAGAGGGGACAAGATCAGCCCCAGCATTTT. It codes for CAIKRGQDQPQHF.

This clone was observed a single time. The rearrangement links TRBV28 to TRBJ2-7; 12 bases are a match to TRBD1. Trimming at V came to 7 bases and at J to 6 bases, leaving 10 bases not matched to a gene. The CDR3 extends over 15 amino acids. CDR1 is MDHEN and CDR2 is SYDVKM in the germline V gene. CDR3 DNA: TGTGCCAGCACAGCTCCGGGACAGGGGGCCGGCGAGCAGTACTTC. As protein: CASTAPGQGAGEQYF.

This clone appeared a single time. The chain is built from TRBV6-5 and TRBJ2-5, with 7 nucleotides matching TRBD1. The CDR3 spans 15 residues. In germline, CDR1 is MNHEY, CDR2 SVGAGI. The V and J ends lost 4 bases and 4 bases, in that order; junction bases with no gene match: 9. As DNA, the CDR3 is TGTGCCAGCAGTTTCGGGACAGCGGACTCAGAGACCCAGTACTTC. Its protein product is CASSFGTADSETQYF.

The chain carries TRBV27 and TRBJ1-5, with D maybe TRBD1 (5 bases). The V gene lost 7 bases and the J gene lost 4 bases, with 14 bases spanning the gap. The CDR3 sequence is 14 residues long. Germline values: CDR1 MNHEY, CDR2 SMNVEV (reference sequence). This CDR3 is CASNGGGLNQPQHF. Here the CDR3 DNA reads TGTGCCAGCAACGGGGGGGGGTTAAATCAGCCCCAGCATTTT.

This chain links TRBV7-9 with TRBJ1-2, with TRBD1 matching over 10 bases. There are 17 residues in the CDR3. Germline assignment: CDR1 SEHNR and CDR2 FQNEAQ (reference sequence). V was pared by 6 bases and J by 4 bases, with 14 bases of the junction left unmatched. CDR3 region: CASSLGQGPGLSYGYTF. The CDR3 bases are TGTGCCAGCAGTTTGGGACAGGGGCCCGGCCTTTCCTATGGCTACACCTTC.

CDR3 loop: CASSLVEGIEQYF. CDR3 bases: TGTGCCAGCAGCTTAGTCGAGGGTATCGAGCAGTACTTC. The rearrangement uses TRBV7-2 and TRBJ2-7; a possible D gene is TRBD2 (5 bases). Germline CDR1 is SGHTA and CDR2 is FQGNSA. The CDR3 runs 13 residues. V lost 1 base to trimming and J lost 6 bases, with 10 bases between them.

The chain combines TRBV28 with TRBJ1-1; perhaps TRBD1 as D (6 bases). This CDR3 has 15 residues. CDR1 is MDHEN and CDR2 is SYDVKM in the germline V gene. V was cut by 5 bases and J by 10 bases, with 23 bases left in between. The CDR3 protein is CASSNRAGPRNGAFF. CDR3 sequence (DNA): TGTGCCAGCAGTAACAGGGCCGGACCCCGGAACGGAGCTTTCTTT. Based on the CDR3 plus reference TRBV28 and TRBJ1-1, the full variable domain is DVKVTQSSRYLVKRTGEKVFLECVQDMDHENMFWYRQDPGLGLRLIYFSYDVKMKEKGDIPEGYSVSREKKERFSLILESASTNQTSMYLCASSNRAGPRNGAFFGQGTRLTVV.

The V gene is TRBV12-5, the J gene TRBJ2-1; 12 bases agree with TRBD2. V was pared by 4 bases and J by 9 bases, with 10 bases of the junction left unmatched. Looked up from germline, CDR1 is LGHNT and CDR2 is FRNRAP. The CDR3 length is 16 residues. The CDR3 loop reads CASGSLAGGPVSEQFF. In DNA form, the CDR3 reads TGTGCTAGTGGTTCGCTAGCGGGAGGGCCGGTCAGTGAGCAGTTCTTC.

J is TRBJ1-2 and V is TRBV2; D gene ambiguous. V shed 8 bases and J shed 0 bases, with 10 bases lying between them. The CDR3 has 13 residues. The germline V gene has CDR1 SNHLY and CDR2 FYNNEI. CDR3 sequence: CASLTETNYGYTF. The CDR3 region has the DNA TGTGCCAGCTTAACAGAAACTAACTATGGCTACACCTTC.

The rearrangement uses TRBV6-4 and TRBJ2-3; no clear D gene. The CDR3 spans 14 residues. Germline V lookup: CDR1 MRHNA, CDR2 SNTAGT. Trimming stripped 0 bases from V and 2 bases from J, with 6 bases between. CDR3 amino acids: CASSDSENTDTQYF. CDR3 coding DNA: TGTGCCAGCAGTGACTCAGAGAACACAGATACGCAGTATTTT.

V and J are TRBV2 and TRBJ2-7; 8 bases align to TRBD1. The J segment lost 13 bases and the V segment lost 11 bases, leaving 10 bases of the junction unmatched. CDR3 length: 10 residues. CDR1 is SNHLY and CDR2 is FYNNEI in the germline V gene. CDR3 protein: CAGRDRTFYF. Here the CDR3 DNA reads TGTGCCGGCCGGGACAGGACTTTTTACTTC.

This clone showed up just a few times. J is TRBJ1-5 and V is TRBV7-8, with TRBD1 as a possible D gene (5 bases). The V and J ends lost 4 bases and 5 bases respectively, with 9 bases between them. There are 13 residues in the CDR3. The V gene's germline CDR1 is SGHVS and CDR2 FQNEAQ. The CDR3 region has the DNA TGTGCCAGCAGCTCACAGGAGTATCAGCCCCAGCATTTT. Encoded protein: CASSSQEYQPQHF.

The rearrangement joins TRBV6-1 to TRBJ1-6; TRBD1 might be the D (6 bases). The germline V and J ends were trimmed by 3 bases and 6 bases, with 15 bases remaining between them. Germline CDR1 reads MNHNS; CDR2 reads SASEGT. The CDR3 runs to 16 residues. The CDR3 loop reads CASSDKGVIANSPLHF. In DNA, the CDR3 is TGTGCCAGCAGTGATAAGGGGGTAATAGCTAATTCACCCCTCCACTTT.

In this sample, this clone turned up a few times. The chain couples TRBV6-1 to TRBJ1-4; D uncertain. The CDR3 contains 13 residues. Trimming took off 6 bases at V and 4 bases at J, with 9 bases between the two ends. From germline, CDR1 is MNHNS and CDR2 SASEGT. Written as DNA, the CDR3 is TGTGCCAGCAGCCGGGTCGATAATGAAAAACTGTTTTTT. It is translated as CASSRVDNEKLFF.